A single sample gave rise to the 6 T cell receptor beta chains below, sequenced in a study of T cell repertoires in cytomegalovirus infection (dated by TCRdb to between 2018 and 2021). For these TCRs, the target antigens are not known. In light of the paper, this sample's treatment or condition label describes: in vitro stimulation with specific CMV peptide epitopes to enrich CMV-specific T cells. TCRdb shows the sequencer as Illumina HiSeq 1500. TCRdb cleaned the public reads at Q25 with fastp, built clones with MiXCR and kept in-frame beta chains. Rows merge per CDR3 protein into single entries with the most common DNA and genes. Within this sample are about 27,000 distinct CDR3 sequences, with 15% to 20% of them counted one time only. Clones ranked in the top ten supply 80% to 90% of the sample. Sequencing was performed on CD8+ T cells from cultured PBMCs, taken from culture after CMV antigen stimulation. The receptors stem from a human donor in good health (CMV status not recorded). Some clones in this sample may be carry-over from other donors' samples.

The sample holds many counts of this clonotype. The rearrangement links TRBV19 to TRBJ1-1; the D is unclear. Trimming took off 5 bases at V and 3 bases at J, with 16 bases between the two ends. Germline loops: CDR1 LNHDA, CDR2 SQIVND (reference sequence). This CDR3 region has 15 residues. CDR3 amino acids: CASSPWYGRDTEAFF. The CDR3 DNA is TGTGCCAGTAGTCCTTGGTACGGGAGGGACACTGAAGCTTTCTTT. The whole variable domain, remainder taken from reference TRBV19 and TRBJ1-1, is DGGITQSPKYLFRKEGQNVTLSCEQNLNHDAMYWYRQDPGQGLRLIYYSQIVNDFQKGDIAEGYSVSREKKESFPLTVTSAQKNPTAFYLCASSPWYGRDTEAFFGQGTRLTVV.

This chain connects TRBV13 to TRBJ2-7; D might be TRBD2 (6 bases). Between the trimmed V and J ends, which lost 0 bases and 0 bases, there was a span of 9 bases. Germline values: CDR1 PRHDT, CDR2 FYEKMQ (reference sequence). The CDR3 totals 15 residues. The CDR3 nucleotides read TGTGCCAGCAGCTTAGGTAGGGAGGCCTCCTACGAGCAGTACTTC. Its protein is CASSLGREASYEQYF.

This chain joins TRBV27 and TRBJ2-7, with no clear D. V dropped 4 bases and J dropped 1 base, with 8 bases sitting between them. Germline V CDR1 and CDR2: MNHEY, SMNVEV (reference sequence). CDR3 size: 13 residues. For the CDR3, the DNA is TGTGCCAGCAGTTGGAATCCTTCCTACGAGCAGTACTTC. This translates into CASSWNPSYEQYF.

This clonotype was detected many times. This chain links TRBV7-9 with TRBJ2-7; D gene ambiguous. The CDR3 contains 12 residues. V shed 3 bases and J shed 6 bases, with 9 bases lying between them. Germline V lookup: CDR1 SEHNR, CDR2 FQNEAQ (reference sequence). CDR3 sequence reads: CASSLYEREQYF. The CDR3 DNA follows: TGTGCCAGCAGCTTGTACGAACGCGAGCAGTACTTC.

The chain uses TRBV27 and TRBJ1-6, with D perhaps matching TRBD1 (6 bases). This CDR3 has 15 residues. From germline, CDR1 is MNHEY and CDR2 SMNVEV (reference sequence). Trimming left V 5 bases short and J 8 bases short, with 16 bases between. The CDR3 DNA is TGTGCCAGCAGTGTGACGGGGGGCGCGCATTCACCCCTCCACTTT. Translation gives CASSVTGGAHSPLHF.

This clonotype was recorded a few times. This chain connects TRBV24-1 to TRBJ1-1, with a tentative D call TRBD1 (5 bases). This CDR3 region has 13 residues. With 4 bases removed from V and 7 bases from J, the gap between germline ends came to 12 bases. CDR1 and CDR2 (germline): KGHDR, SFDVKD. The CDR3 loop is CATSERGRREAFF. The CDR3 nucleotides read TGTGCCACCAGTGAGCGGGGACGCCGTGAAGCTTTCTTT.